Described below is a single TCR beta chain sequence and its context. Unmatched junction bases numbered 5, after V lost 4 bases and J lost 4 bases. CDR1 and CDR2 from the germline V gene are LNHDA and SQIVND (reference sequence). The CDR3 covers 15 residues. This sample was taken from a study of radiotherapy plus CTLA-4 blockade in lung cancer. Measured with immunoSEQ multiplex PCR; TCRdb has only the in-frame clones, and not every one. Of more than 75,000 clones listed, roughly four fifths are singletons. This specimen was peripheral blood, taken from a patient treated with radiotherapy plus ipilimumab. The TCR was taken from a human donor with non-small cell lung cancer that progressed on radiotherapy plus ipilimumab. The chain joins TRBV19 to TRBJ2-1, with 9 bases lining up with TRBD1. CDR3 protein: CASSSRDRAYNEQFF. The CDR3 DNA sequence: TGTGCCAGTAGTAGCCGGGACAGGGCATACAATGAGCAGTTCTTC.